Here is one T cell receptor beta chain with its context. Its antigen is currently unknown. Only in-frame clones appear in the TCRdb table, and some are missing; sequencing was by immunoSEQ multiplex PCR. The sample contains some 90,000 clones, under 95% of which appear only once. This sample is part of a study of OX40 agonist ivuxolimab in advanced cancers. General observations from the study: Still undetermined is the antigen specificity of the expanded peripheral T cells. At 0.1 to 3.0 mg/kg, clonal expansion of CD4+ and CD8+ blood T cells had occurred by week 6.

CDR3 length: 16 amino acids. V was shortened by 0 bases and J by 7 bases, with 17 bases between the two germline ends. Germline CDR1 reads SGHDT; CDR2 reads YYEEEE. This chain uses TRBV5-6 with TRBJ1-3; D uncertain. This specimen was CD4+ or CD8+ T cells sorted from blood, taken in a trial of the OX40 agonist ivuxolimab. The sequence was collected from an adult with an advanced solid tumor such as melanoma, head and neck, liver or kidney cancer. The CDR3 protein is CASSLVGILGVNTIYF. For the CDR3, the DNA is TGTGCCAGCAGCTTGGTTGGGATCTTGGGAGTGAACACCATATATTTT. The complete variable domain, with remaining parts taken from reference TRBV5-6 and TRBJ1-3, reads DAGVTQSPTHLIKTRGQQVTLRCSPKSGHDTVSWYQQALGQGPQFIFQYYEEEERQRGNFPDRFSGHQFPNYSSELNVNALLLGDSALYLCASSLVGILGVNTIYFGEGSWLTVV.